The 13 T cell receptor beta chains in this list originate from one sample, sequenced in a study of blood T cell repertoires in COVID-19. The method was immunoSEQ multiplex PCR; TCRdb's version includes in-frame clones alone and lacks a portion of them. The sample lists some 400,000 clones; around nine tenths were seen once. Sequencing used peripheral blood. These receptors all come from a human donor in a cohort sampled during active COVID-19.

This sequence joins TRBV5-6 and TRBJ2-5, with TRBD1 matching 8 bases. This CDR3 comprises 16 residues. CDR1 is SGHDT and CDR2 is YYEEEE in the germline V gene. V dropped 5 bases and J dropped 4; count of bases not matched to a gene: 13. CDR3 sequence reads: CASSPPPAGGIETQYF. The CDR3 nucleotides read TGTGCCAGCAGTCCCCCCCCGGCAGGGGGCATAGAGACCCAGTACTTC. The whole variable domain, filled in from reference TRBV5-6 and TRBJ2-5, reads DAGVTQSPTHLIKTRGQQVTLRCSPKSGHDTVSWYQQALGQGPQFIFQYYEEEERQRGNFPDRFSGHQFPNYSSELNVNALLLGDSALYLCASSPPPAGGIETQYFGPGTRLLVL.

The chain recombines TRBV28 with TRBJ2-7; possibly TRBD1 for D (5 bases). The germline CDR1 and CDR2 sequences are MDHEN and SYDVKM. This CDR3 region has 12 residues. Trimming stripped 5 bases from V and 6 bases from J, with 11 bases between. The CDR3 protein is CASSVRVSEQYF. The CDR3 DNA reads TGTGCCAGCAGTGTCAGGGTAAGCGAGCAGTACTTC.

This clone was found once. This chain connects TRBV25-1 to TRBJ1-2, with TRBD1 matching 7 bases. CDR3 length equals 13 residues. Germline assignment: CDR1 MGHDK and CDR2 SYGVNS. With V trimmed by 6 bases and J by 4 bases, 5 bases remained unmatched. The CDR3 is CASSRDSLYGYTF. The CDR3 nucleotides read TGTGCCAGCAGCCGGGACAGCCTCTATGGCTACACCTTC.

The chain carries TRBV2 and TRBJ1-4; 8 bases map to TRBD1. The CDR3 consists of 14 residues. Germline V lookup: CDR1 SNHLY, CDR2 FYNNEI. The ends lost 6 bases at V and 4 bases at J; junction bases unmatched: 4. The CDR3 region is CASSDTGGNEKLFF. The CDR3 DNA reads as TGTGCCAGCAGCGATACAGGGGGTAATGAAAAACTGTTTTTT.

J is TRBJ2-7 and V is TRBV5-8, with D tentatively TRBD1 (5 bases). CDR1 is SGHTS, CDR2 YDEGEE, per germline. CDR3 length: 13 amino acids. The V end was cut by 2 bases, the J end by 3 bases, with 9 bases between. DNA of the CDR3: TGTGCCAGCAGCTTCCGACAGTACTACGAGCAGTACTTC. As protein: CASSFRQYYEQYF.

This clone was seen more than once but under ten times. This chain links TRBV5-4 with TRBJ2-2; D remains ambiguous. The CDR3 is made up of 16 amino acids. CDR1 and CDR2 (germline): SGHNT, YYREEE (reference sequence). Trimming cost V 0 bases and J 2 bases, with 11 bases left between them. CDR3 bases: TGTGCCAGCAGCTTGGCCTTAAATAAAAACACCGGGGAGCTGTTTTTT. This codes for CASSLALNKNTGELFF. Combining the CDR3 with reference TRBV5-4 and TRBJ2-2 gives the whole variable domain ETGVTQSPTHLIKTRGQQVTLRCSSQSGHNTVSWYQQALGQGPQFIFQYYREEENGRGNFPPRFSGLQFPNYSSELNVNALELDDSALYLCASSLALNKNTGELFFGEGSRLTVL.

In its sample, this clone was seen a few times. The chain joins TRBV25-1 to TRBJ1-2; D unresolved. Deletions cut 5 bases from V and 4 bases from J, with 14 bases between. Germline assignment: CDR1 MGHDK and CDR2 SYGVNS. This CDR3 has 14 amino acids. CDR3 region: CASSPTWGVYGYTF. In DNA form, the CDR3 reads TGTGCCAGCAGTCCTACGTGGGGAGTCTATGGCTACACCTTC.

CDR3 sequence reads: CASSEAGLAYGYTF. In DNA form, the CDR3 reads TGCGCCAGCAGTGAAGCGGGACTGGCCTATGGCTACACCTTC. The chain is built from TRBV5-1 and TRBJ1-2, with a possible D match to TRBD1 (5 bases). The V and J ends lost 5 bases and 4 bases respectively, with 15 bases between them. This CDR3 region has 14 residues. CDR1 and CDR2 (germline): SGHRS, YFSETQ.

The table lists this clone with a count of one. This chain links TRBV30 with TRBJ1-2, with D perhaps TRBD1 (5 bases). V lost 5 bases and J lost 4, with 11 bases in between. This CDR3 region has 12 residues. Germline V gives CDR1 GTSNPN, CDR2 SVGIG (reference sequence). The CDR3 region has the DNA TGTGCCTGGGAACACAGGAGCTATGGCTACACCTTC. This encodes CAWEHRSYGYTF. Using reference TRBV30 and TRBJ1-2 for the parts outside the CDR3, the full variable domain is SQTIHQWPATLVQPVGSPLSLECTVEGTSNPNLYWYRQAAGRGLQLLFYSVGIGQISSEVPQNLSASRPQDRQFILSSKKLLLSDSGFYLCAWEHRSYGYTFGSGTRLTVV.

The chain couples TRBV28 to TRBJ1-1, with D possibly matching TRBD1 (6 bases). The CDR3 runs 13 residues. Per germline, CDR1 MDHEN and CDR2 SYDVKM. Trimming stripped 6 bases from V and 6 bases from J, with 14 bases between. The CDR3 coding sequence is TGTGCCAGCAGGTTGGGGGCGCGGTCTGAAGCTTTCTTT. Protein: CASRLGARSEAFF. The whole variable domain, remainder taken from reference TRBV28 and TRBJ1-1, is DVKVTQSSRYLVKRTGEKVFLECVQDMDHENMFWYRQDPGLGLRLIYFSYDVKMKEKGDIPEGYSVSREKKERFSLILESASTNQTSMYLCASRLGARSEAFFGQGTRLTVV.

J is TRBJ2-1 and V is TRBV7-3; unclear D gene. Trimming took 5 bases from V and 8 from J, leaving 22 bases between them. The germline CDR1 and CDR2 sequences are SGHTA and FQGTGA. The CDR3 covers 16 residues. The CDR3 region has the DNA TGTGCCAGCAGCGCGCACGTGTCCGGAGCCAAAGATGAGCAGTTCTTC. This encodes CASSAHVSGAKDEQFF.

The gene calls are TRBV4-1 and TRBJ2-7; the match to TRBD2 covers 12 bases. The germline V gene has CDR1 MGHRA and CDR2 YSYEKL. J gave up 5 bases and V 1 base, and 6 bases lay outside the gene matches. The CDR3 runs 16 residues. Here the CDR3 DNA reads TGCGCCAGCAGCCAAGGTTTGACTAGCGGGAGACACGAGCAGTACTTC. It yields the protein CASSQGLTSGRHEQYF.

The V and J genes are TRBV21-1 and TRBJ1-2. TRBV21-1 is a pseudogene segment. There are 11 residues in the CDR3. The CDR3 loop reads CASSGMGTGTF. The DNA of the CDR3 is TGTGCCAGCAGCGGAATGGGGACTGGTACCTTC.